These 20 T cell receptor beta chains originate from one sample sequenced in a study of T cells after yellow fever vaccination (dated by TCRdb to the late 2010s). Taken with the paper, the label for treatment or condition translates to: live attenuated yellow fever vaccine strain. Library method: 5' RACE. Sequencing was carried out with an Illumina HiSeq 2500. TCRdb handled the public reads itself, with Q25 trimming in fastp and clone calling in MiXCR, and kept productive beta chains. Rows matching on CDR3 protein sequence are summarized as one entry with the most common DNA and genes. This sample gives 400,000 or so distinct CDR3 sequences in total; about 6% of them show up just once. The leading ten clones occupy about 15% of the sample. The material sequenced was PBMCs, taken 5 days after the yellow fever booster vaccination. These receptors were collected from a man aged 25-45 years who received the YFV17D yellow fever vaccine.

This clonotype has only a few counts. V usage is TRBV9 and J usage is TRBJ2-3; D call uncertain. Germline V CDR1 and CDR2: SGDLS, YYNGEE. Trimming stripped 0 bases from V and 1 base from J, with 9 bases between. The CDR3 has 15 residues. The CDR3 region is CASSVDGWRTDTQYF. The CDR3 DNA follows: TGTGCCAGCAGCGTAGATGGCTGGCGCACAGATACGCAGTATTTT.

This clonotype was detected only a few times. The CDR3: CASSLAWTGAYNEQFF. CDR3 DNA sequence: TGCGCCAGCAGCTTGGCGTGGACAGGGGCCTACAATGAGCAGTTCTTC. The chain couples TRBV5-1 to TRBJ2-1, with 9 positions matching TRBD1. CDR3 length equals 16 residues. CDR1 SGHRS and CDR2 YFSETQ come from the germline V gene. The V segment lost 0 bases and the J segment 2 bases; nucleotides outside the gene matches: 3.

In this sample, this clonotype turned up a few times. The CDR3 coding sequence is TGTGCCAGCTCATACAGGGGACTAGCGGATACGCAGTATTTT. Its protein is CASSYRGLADTQYF. V is TRBV18 and J is TRBJ2-3, with TRBD2 identical over 10 bases. This CDR3 has 14 residues. The J segment lost 6 bases and the V segment lost 5 bases, leaving 5 bases of the junction unmatched. Looked up from germline, CDR1 is KGHSH and CDR2 is LQKENI.

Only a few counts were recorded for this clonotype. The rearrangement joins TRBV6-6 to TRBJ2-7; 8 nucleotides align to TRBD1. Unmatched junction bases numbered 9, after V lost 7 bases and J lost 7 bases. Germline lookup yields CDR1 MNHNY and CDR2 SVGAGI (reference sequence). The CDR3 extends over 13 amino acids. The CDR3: CASNGQGIGEQYF. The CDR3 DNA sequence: TGTGCCAGCAACGGACAGGGCATTGGTGAGCAGTACTTC.

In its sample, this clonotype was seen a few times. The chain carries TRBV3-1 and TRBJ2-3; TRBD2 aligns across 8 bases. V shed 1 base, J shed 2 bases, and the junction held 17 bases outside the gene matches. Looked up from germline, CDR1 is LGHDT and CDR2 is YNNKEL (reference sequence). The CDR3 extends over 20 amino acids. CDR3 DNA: TGTGCCAGCAGCCAAGTTTTGTCGTTTGCGGGAGGTCCCGACACAGATACGCAGTATTTT. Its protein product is CASSQVLSFAGGPDTDTQYF.

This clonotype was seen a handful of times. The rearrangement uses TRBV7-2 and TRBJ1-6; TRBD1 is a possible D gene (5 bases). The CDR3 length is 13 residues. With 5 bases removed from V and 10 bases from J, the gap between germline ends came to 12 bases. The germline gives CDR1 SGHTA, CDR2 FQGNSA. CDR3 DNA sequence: TGTGCCAGCAGCCCCGGGGCGAGATCACCCCTCCACTTT. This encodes CASSPGARSPLHF. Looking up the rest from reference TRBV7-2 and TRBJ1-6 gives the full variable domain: GAGVSQSPSNKVTEKGKDVELRCDPISGHTALYWYRQSLGQGLEFLIYFQGNSAPDKSGLPSDRFSAERTGGSVSTLTIQRTQQEDSAVYLCASSPGARSPLHFGNGTRLTVT.

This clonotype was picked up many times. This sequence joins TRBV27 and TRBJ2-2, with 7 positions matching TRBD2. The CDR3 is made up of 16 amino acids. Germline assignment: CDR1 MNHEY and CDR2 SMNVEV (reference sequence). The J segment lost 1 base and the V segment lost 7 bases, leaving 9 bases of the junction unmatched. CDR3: CASIPLASGNTGELFF. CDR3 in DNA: TGTGCCAGCATTCCCCTAGCTAGCGGGAACACCGGGGAGCTGTTTTTT.

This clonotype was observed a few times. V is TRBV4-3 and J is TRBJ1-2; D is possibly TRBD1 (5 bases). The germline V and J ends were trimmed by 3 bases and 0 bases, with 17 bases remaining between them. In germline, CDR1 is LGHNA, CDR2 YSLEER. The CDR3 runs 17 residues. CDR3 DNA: TGCGCCAGCAGCCAGAACCTTCCGGGGCGACCTAACTATGGCTACACCTTC. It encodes CASSQNLPGRPNYGYTF.

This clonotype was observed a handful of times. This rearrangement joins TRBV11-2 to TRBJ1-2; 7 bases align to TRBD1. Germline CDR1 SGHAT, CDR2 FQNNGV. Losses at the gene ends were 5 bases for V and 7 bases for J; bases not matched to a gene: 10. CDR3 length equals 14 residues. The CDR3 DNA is TGTGCCAGCAGCACCGGAGGGGGCGGCTTTGGCTACACCTTC. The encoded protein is CASSTGGGGFGYTF.

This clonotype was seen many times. CDR3 sequence: CASSSSFQGVYGYTF. CDR3 coding DNA: TGTGCCAGCAGCTCTAGTTTCCAGGGGGTATATGGCTACACCTTC. The genes are TRBV7-2 and TRBJ1-2; 7 bases map to TRBD1. CDR3 length equals 15 residues. Trimming at V came to 4 bases and at J to 5 bases, leaving 10 bases not matched to a gene. Germline V gives CDR1 SGHTA, CDR2 FQGNSA.

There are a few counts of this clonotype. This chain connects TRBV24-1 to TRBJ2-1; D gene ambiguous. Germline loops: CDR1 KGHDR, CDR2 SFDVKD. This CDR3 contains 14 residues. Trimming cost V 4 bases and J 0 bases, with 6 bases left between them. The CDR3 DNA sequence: TGTGCCACCAGTGACCGCGGCTCCTACAATGAGCAGTTCTTC. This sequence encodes CATSDRGSYNEQFF.

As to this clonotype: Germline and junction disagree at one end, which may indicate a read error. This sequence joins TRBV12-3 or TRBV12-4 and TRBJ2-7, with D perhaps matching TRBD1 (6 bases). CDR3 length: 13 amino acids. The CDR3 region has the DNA TGTGCCAGCTCCCTCAGGACAGTTCGGCGATTGGACTTC. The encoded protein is CASSLRTVRRLDF.

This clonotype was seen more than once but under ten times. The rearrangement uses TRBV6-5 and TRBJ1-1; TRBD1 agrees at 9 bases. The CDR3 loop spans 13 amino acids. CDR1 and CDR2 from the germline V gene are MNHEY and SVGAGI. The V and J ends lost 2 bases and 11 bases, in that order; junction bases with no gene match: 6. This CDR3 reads CASSYTDRGWAFF. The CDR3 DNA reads TGTGCCAGCAGTTACACAGACAGGGGGTGGGCTTTCTTT.

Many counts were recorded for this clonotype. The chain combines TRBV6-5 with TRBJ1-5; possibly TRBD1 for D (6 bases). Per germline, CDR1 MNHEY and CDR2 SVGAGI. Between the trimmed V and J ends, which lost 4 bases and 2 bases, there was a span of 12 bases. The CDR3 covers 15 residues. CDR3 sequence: CASSSATGGNQPQHF. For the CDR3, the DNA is TGTGCCAGCAGTTCAGCGACAGGAGGCAATCAGCCCCAGCATTTT.

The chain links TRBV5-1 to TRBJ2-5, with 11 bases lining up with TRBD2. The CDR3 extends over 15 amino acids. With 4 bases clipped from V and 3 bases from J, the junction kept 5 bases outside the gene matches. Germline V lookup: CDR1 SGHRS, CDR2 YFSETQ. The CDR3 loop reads CASSRGTSGKETQYF. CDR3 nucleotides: TGCGCCAGCAGCCGGGGGACTAGCGGTAAAGAGACCCAGTACTTC.

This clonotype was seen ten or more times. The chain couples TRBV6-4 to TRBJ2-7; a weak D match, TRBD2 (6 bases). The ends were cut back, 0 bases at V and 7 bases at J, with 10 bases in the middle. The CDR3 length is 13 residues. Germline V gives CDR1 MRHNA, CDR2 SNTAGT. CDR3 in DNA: TGTGCCAGCAGTGACTCGTCCCGGGGGGAGCAGTACTTC. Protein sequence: CASSDSSRGEQYF.

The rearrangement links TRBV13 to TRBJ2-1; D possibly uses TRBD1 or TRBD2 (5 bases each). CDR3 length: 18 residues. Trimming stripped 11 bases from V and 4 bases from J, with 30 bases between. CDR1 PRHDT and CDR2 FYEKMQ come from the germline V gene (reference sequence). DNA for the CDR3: TGTGCCTGCTGTTTAGTGGGACCAGACCGTCCGCCATACAATGAGCAGTTCTTC. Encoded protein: CACCLVGPDRPPYNEQFF.

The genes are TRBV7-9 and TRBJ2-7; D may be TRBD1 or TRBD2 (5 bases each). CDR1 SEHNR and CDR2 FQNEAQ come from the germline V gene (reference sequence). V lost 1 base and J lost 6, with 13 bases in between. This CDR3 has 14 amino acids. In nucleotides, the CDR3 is TGTGCCAGCAGCTTAGGGTCCGGGGCTAGCGAGCAGTACTTC. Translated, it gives CASSLGSGASEQYF.

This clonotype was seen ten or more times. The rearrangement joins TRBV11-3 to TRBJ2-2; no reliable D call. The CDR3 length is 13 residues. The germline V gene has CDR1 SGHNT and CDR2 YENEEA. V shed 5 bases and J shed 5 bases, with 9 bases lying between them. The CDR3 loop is CASSPAPTGELFF. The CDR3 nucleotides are TGTGCCAGCAGCCCGGCCCCGACCGGGGAGCTGTTTTTT. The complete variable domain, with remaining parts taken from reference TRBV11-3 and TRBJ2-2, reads EAGVVQSPRYKIIEKKQPVAFWCNPISGHNTLYWYLQNLGQGPELLIRYENEEAVDDSQLPKDRFSAERLKGVDSTLKIQPAELGDSAVYLCASSPAPTGELFFGEGSRLTVL.

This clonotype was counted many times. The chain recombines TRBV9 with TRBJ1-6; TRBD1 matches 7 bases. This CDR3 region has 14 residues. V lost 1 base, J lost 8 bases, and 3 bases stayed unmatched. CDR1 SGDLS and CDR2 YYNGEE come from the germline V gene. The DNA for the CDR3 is TGTGCCAGCAGCGTACTAGACAGGGATTCACCCCTCCACTTT. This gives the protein CASSVLDRDSPLHF.